The sequence of this T cell receptor beta chain was determined in a study of T cell responses to AZD1222 COVID-19 vaccine. About the research overall: Analysis merged second doses at about 4 or about 12 weeks. The study, taken as a whole, reports: Elevations in Spike-specific TCR breadth and depth followed administration of two AZD1222 doses. Donors, mostly white British, included more females; clonal diversity was possibly underestimated. Unmutated variant regions reportedly attract nearly half of all spike-specific TCRs.

On this clone: The antigen is not known.

Sequencing was performed with immunoSEQ multiplex PCR; in TCRdb, only in-frame clones are kept and a portion is missing. Among roughly 180,000 clones listed, about 90% were seen once. This CDR3 has 12 residues. Deletions cut 6 bases from V and 4 bases from J, with 10 bases between. From germline, CDR1 is SEHNR and CDR2 FQNEAQ (reference sequence). The clonotype was recovered from an adult in good health. This material consisted of peripheral blood, taken on day 0 of AZD1222 vaccination. The rearrangement joins TRBV7-9 to TRBJ2-7; D remains ambiguous. The CDR3 loop is CASSQDKYEQYF. The CDR3 bases are TGTGCCAGCAGTCAAGACAAGTACGAGCAGTACTTC.